This T cell receptor (beta chain) appears in the sequencing data of a study of cytomegalovirus exposure and HLA in healthy donors. V shed 2 bases, J shed 3 bases, and the junction held 7 bases outside the gene matches. The CDR3 length is 16 residues. The germline gives CDR1 SGDLS, CDR2 YYNGEE. Researchers ran the PCR with 60 Vbeta and 13 Jbeta primers. TCRdb's copy holds only in-frame clones and misses some; the assay was immunoSEQ multiplex PCR. The sample holds more than 150,000 clones, 80% seen once. The sample comprised PBMCs. The sequence was collected from a boy between 10 and 17 years old in good health and CMV-seronegative. J is TRBJ2-3 and V is TRBV9; 9 bases fit TRBD2. The CDR3, as DNA: TGTGCCAGCAGCGTTTACCAGCGGGAGGTGACAGATACGCAGTATTTT. Amino acid sequence: CASSVYQREVTDTQYF.